This T cell receptor (beta chain) was found in a study of neurological immune-mediated disorders (dated by TCRdb to about 2019). About the study as a whole: Using UMI-based sequencing, the study compared peripheral blood TCR-beta repertoires from patients with HTLV-I-associated myelopathy (HAM/TSP), patients with multiple sclerosis, and healthy controls. Longitudinal samples, technical triplicates and paired sorted CD4+ and CD8+ T-cell subsets, alongside PBMC samples, were included among the approximately 98 TCR-beta libraries. Longitudinal HAM/TSP and healthy donors had 3 time-points each (3-40 month intervals). Of the approximately 65 subjects in the cohort, around 14 were HAM/TSP patients, around 34 were multiple sclerosis patients, and roughly 20 were healthy controls. The paper's findings and limits, for the study overall: Expanded clones from different subjects shared no identical CDR3 amino acid sequences, which suggests that TCR-beta repertoires were private in all groups. TCR clonal expansion was greatest in HAM/TSP patients and smallest in MS patients, who ranked below even healthy controls.

To synthesize cDNA, template-switch 5'RACE was performed with a primer carrying a 10-nucleotide random unique molecular identifier so that each TCR transcript was tagged. Every sequencing run covered 15-18 subjects and yielded more than 170 million TCR-beta sequences. The RNeasy kit was used to extract total RNA. TCR-beta VDJ regions were amplified with primers for the TCR constant region and the 5'RACE anchor, using the KAPA Real-time Library Amplification kit. Sample indexes and Illumina adaptors were added in a first PCR, and a second PCR then increased library yield. After purification with Ampure beads, the TCR product of roughly 650 bp was size-selected on a 2% E-gel SizeSelection system. Before pooling, library quality was assessed on a Bioanalyzer, concentration was determined with Qubit, and library quantification was performed with the Kapa Library Quantification kit. Paired-end 2 x 150 bp sequencing of the libraries was performed on an Illumina HiSeq 2500. To increase sequence diversity, roughly 24-32% phiX was spiked into each library pool. Processing in the source paper ran as follows. The UMI-based MiGEC pipeline processed quality-filtered reads and removed over 80% of raw TCR sequences during error correction. VDJ genes were aligned to IMGT germline references, and clonotypes were defined by unique CDR3 amino acid sequence plus V-J genes. Clonal expansion, Shannon diversity and CDR3 relatedness were evaluated with VDJtools (CalcPairwiseDistances, ClusterSamples), while phylogenetic trees were built in CLCbio workbench. Expanded clones were defined as having at least 8 unique UMIs, based on coefficient-of-variation modelling across technical triplicates. TCRdb's own reprocessing of the public reads used fastp at Q25 and MiXCR and kept productive beta chains. All rows with the same CDR3 protein become a single entry with the most common DNA and genes. The authors' filters were not applied to this entry. The table for this sample lists some 60,000 distinct CDR3 sequences; roughly 9.8% of them were counted only once. Jointly, the top ten make up approximately 13% of the sample.

The sample's time point, from its label and the paper: longitudinal time-point 2. Healthy controls were blood bank volunteers in Maryland, USA. Unsorted PBMC libraries were generated from 2 million PBMCs stored in RNAlater at -80 °C until RNA extraction. PBMCs were separated from peripheral blood using Ficoll-Hypaque density gradient centrifugation and then cryopreserved in liquid nitrogen. In its sample, this clonotype was seen many times. Its antigen has not been determined. No quality values exist for individual bases; no much larger clone is one base distant. Sequenced sample: PBMCs. The sequence was collected from a man aged 25-45 years in good health.

CDR3 reads: CASSLGARAGSYEQYF. At the DNA level, the sequence is TGTGCCAGCAGCTTAGGCGCGCGAGCCGGCTCCTACGAGCAGTACTTC. The rearranged chain carries TRBV7-6 and TRBJ2-7; no D gene can be assigned with confidence. Measured from the cysteine to the phenylalanine, the CDR3 is 16 residues long. Kept here is only the CDR3 DNA, which spans 48 bases and is read in frame from base 1. V sheds 1 base and J sheds 0 bases, leaving 13 bases between their ends. In the germline V gene, CDR1 corresponds to SGHVS and CDR2 to FNYEAQ.